This T cell receptor (beta chain) derives from a study of CD8 T cells in Susac syndrome. Study-level points and caveats: In Susac patients, clonal expansion was not detected in CD4+ cells.

Concerning this clonotype itself: Its target is not known.

TEMRA cells were FACS-enriched, with CD8+ and CD4+ T cells isolated negatively. The V and J ends lost 0 bases and 4 bases, in that order; junction bases with no gene match: 1. Per the germline V gene, CDR1 is GTSNPN and CDR2 is SVGIG (reference sequence). The CDR3 totals 13 residues. About 0.45 to 1 ug RNA was reverse transcribed with random hexamers. The method of amplification for TCR beta CDR3 was immunoSEQ multiplex PCR, covering 54 Vbeta and 13 Jbeta. TCRdb independently ran MiXCR on the immunoSEQ multiplex PCR reads; one entry per CDR3 protein. The table has roughly 130,000 distinct CDR3 sequences, under 96% seen once.

The chain carries TRBV30 and TRBJ2-7; 9 bases fit TRBD2. The receptor was derived from a human donor with Susac syndrome. Material for sequencing was CD4+ T cells from PBMCs. The CDR3 DNA follows: TGTGCCTGGAGTGTAGGACTAGCGTACGAGCAGTACTTC. Its protein is CAWSVGLAYEQYF. The variable domain in full, with the rest retrieved from reference TRBV30 and TRBJ2-7, is SQTIHQWPATLVQPVGSPLSLECTVEGTSNPNLYWYRQAAGRGLQLLFYSVGIGQISSEVPQNLSASRPQDRQFILSSKKLLLSDSGFYLCAWSVGLAYEQYFGPGTRLTVT.